This T cell receptor (beta chain) was captured by sequencing in a study of T cell responses to AZD1222 COVID-19 vaccine. Looking at the study overall: Second-dose intervals near 4 or 12 weeks were combined. Study results and caveats: Compared with day 0, the breadth and depth of the Spike-specific TCR repertoire rose significantly after two doses of AZD1222. White British people made up most donors, females outnumbered males, and clonal diversity was possibly underestimated. Repertoire collection took place solely once the T cell response had peaked.

The table came from immunoSEQ multiplex PCR; TCRdb's copy has only in-frame clones and leaves some out. This table holds approximately 120,000 clones, around 87% found once. About this clone: Its antigen is unknown.

The germline V and J ends were trimmed by 4 bases and 4 bases, with 8 bases remaining between them. CDR1 and CDR2 (germline): SGHVS, FQNEAQ. This CDR3 region has 12 residues. The chain is built from TRBV7-8 and TRBJ2-7, with D possibly being TRBD1 (5 bases). The clonotype was recovered from an adult in good health. Sequences were derived from peripheral blood, sampled on day 0 of AZD1222 vaccination. Here the CDR3 reads CASSYRLYEQYF. CDR3 coding DNA: TGTGCCAGCAGCTACAGGCTTTACGAGCAGTACTTC.